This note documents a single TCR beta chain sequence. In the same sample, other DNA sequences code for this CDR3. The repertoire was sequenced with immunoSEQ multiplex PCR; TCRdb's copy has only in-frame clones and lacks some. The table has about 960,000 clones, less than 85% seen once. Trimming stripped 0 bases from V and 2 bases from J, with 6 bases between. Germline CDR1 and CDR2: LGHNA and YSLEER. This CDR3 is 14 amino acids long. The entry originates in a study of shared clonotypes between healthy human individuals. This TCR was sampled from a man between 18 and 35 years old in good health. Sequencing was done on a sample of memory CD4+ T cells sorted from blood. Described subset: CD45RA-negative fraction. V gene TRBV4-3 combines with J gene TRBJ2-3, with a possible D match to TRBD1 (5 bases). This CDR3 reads CASSQDRATDTQYF. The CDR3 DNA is TGCGCCAGCAGCCAAGACAGGGCCACAGATACGCAGTATTTT.